The sequence of this TCR beta chain was determined in a study of early T cells in non-severe SARS-CoV-2 infection. This clonotype has only a few counts. TCRdb itself ran the 5' RACE reads through MiXCR, one entry per CDR3 protein. The table lists fewer than 85,000 distinct CDR3 sequences, roughly an eighth of them singletons. Sample: whole blood. The sequence was collected from an adult who was a healthcare worker with PCR-confirmed SARS-CoV-2 infection or an uninfected control (not recorded which).

CDR3 residues: CASRPGLMGYQPQHF. CDR3 nucleotide sequence: TGTGCCAGCCGGCCGGGCTTGATGGGCTATCAGCCCCAGCATTTT. The rearrangement uses TRBV5-5 and TRBJ1-5; D unclear. Looked up from germline, CDR1 is SGHKS and CDR2 is YYEKEE (reference sequence). This CDR3 is built from 15 residues. Trimming removed 7 bases at V and 5 bases at J, with 19 bases between.